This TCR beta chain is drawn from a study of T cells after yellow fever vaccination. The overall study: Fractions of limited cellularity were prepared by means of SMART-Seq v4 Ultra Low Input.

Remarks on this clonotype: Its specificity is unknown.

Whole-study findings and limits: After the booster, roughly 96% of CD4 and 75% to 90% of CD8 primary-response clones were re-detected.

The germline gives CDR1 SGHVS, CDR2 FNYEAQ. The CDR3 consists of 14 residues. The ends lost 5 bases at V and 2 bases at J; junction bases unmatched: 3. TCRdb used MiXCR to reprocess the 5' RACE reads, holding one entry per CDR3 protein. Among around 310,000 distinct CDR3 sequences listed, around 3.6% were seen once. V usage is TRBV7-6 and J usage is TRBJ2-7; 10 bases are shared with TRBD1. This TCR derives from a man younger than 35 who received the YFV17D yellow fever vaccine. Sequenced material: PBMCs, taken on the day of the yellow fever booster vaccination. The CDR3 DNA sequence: TGTGCCAGCAGCCGGACAGGGGGACCCTACGAGCAGTACTTC. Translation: CASSRTGGPYEQYF.